Following are 7 T cell receptor beta chains from one sample sequenced in a study of shared clonotypes between healthy human individuals. Data came from immunoSEQ multiplex PCR; TCRdb stores just in-frame clones and leaves some out. The table records over 2 million clones, roughly 95% of them present only once. The sequenced sample was naive CD4+ T cells sorted from blood. As to subset: CD45RA+ positively selected. The receptors shown here come from a man aged 18 to 29 in good health.

The J gene is TRBJ2-7, the V gene TRBV2, with TRBD1 as a possible D gene (5 bases). Deletions cut 3 bases from V and 4 bases from J, with 10 bases between. The CDR3 spans 13 residues. Germline V CDR1 and CDR2: SNHLY, FYNNEI. CDR3 sequence (DNA): TGTGCCAGCAGTGATCCGGACATTTACGAGCAGTACTTC. This encodes CASSDPDIYEQYF.

J is TRBJ1-5 and V is TRBV7-8; D unclear. V lost 5 bases and J 4 bases, leaving 9 bases between the germline ends. The CDR3 runs 13 residues. Per germline, CDR1 SGHVS and CDR2 FQNEAQ. The CDR3 sequence is CASSPWVNQPQHF. The CDR3 DNA is TGTGCCAGCAGCCCCTGGGTAAATCAGCCCCAGCATTTT.

CDR3 residues: CAWSINEGSEQYF. The CDR3 DNA follows: TGTGCCTGGAGTATCAACGAGGGGAGCGAGCAGTACTTC. The chain joins TRBV30 to TRBJ2-7, with D possibly being TRBD1 or TRBD2 (5 bases each). Germline V lookup: CDR1 GTSNPN, CDR2 SVGIG (reference sequence). The CDR3 sequence is 13 residues long. V was trimmed by 2 bases and J by 6 bases, leaving 14 bases between them.

This chain joins TRBV7-9 and TRBJ2-2, with D unclear. The CDR3 sequence is 13 residues long. The V and J ends lost 1 base and 3 bases respectively, with 3 bases between them. The germline V gene encodes CDR1 SEHNR and CDR2 FQNEAQ (reference sequence). CDR3 region: CASSLDYTGELFF. The CDR3 bases are TGTGCCAGCAGCTTAGACTACACCGGGGAGCTGTTTTTT.

The chain recombines TRBV10-3 with TRBJ2-5; 10 nucleotides match TRBD2. The J call is uncertain, as TRBJ2-7 better fits the DNA end. Germline V lookup: CDR1 ENHRY, CDR2 SYGVKD. The CDR3 extends over 13 amino acids. CDR3 in DNA: TGTGCCATCAGGGGGACTAGCGCCCACGAGCAGTACTTC. Translated, it gives CAIRGTSAHEQYF.

The genes are TRBV30 and TRBJ1-1; tentative D call: TRBD1 (5 bases). V gave up 1 base and J gave up 4 bases, with 22 bases separating them. Germline CDR1 reads GTSNPN; CDR2 reads SVGIG (reference sequence). This CDR3 contains 17 residues. CDR3 residues: CAWSGGTKSPLSTEAFF. DNA for the CDR3: TGTGCCTGGAGTGGGGGGACCAAAAGCCCTTTGAGCACTGAAGCTTTCTTT.

This clone was recorded once. This rearrangement joins TRBV30 to TRBJ2-3, with D possibly being TRBD1 (5 bases). The CDR3 consists of 13 residues. V was pared by 2 bases and J by 2 bases, with 8 bases between. Germline CDR1 GTSNPN, CDR2 SVGIG (reference sequence). CDR3 DNA: TGTGCCTGGAGTCTGGGGCCCACAGATACGCAGTATTTT. Protein product: CAWSLGPTDTQYF.